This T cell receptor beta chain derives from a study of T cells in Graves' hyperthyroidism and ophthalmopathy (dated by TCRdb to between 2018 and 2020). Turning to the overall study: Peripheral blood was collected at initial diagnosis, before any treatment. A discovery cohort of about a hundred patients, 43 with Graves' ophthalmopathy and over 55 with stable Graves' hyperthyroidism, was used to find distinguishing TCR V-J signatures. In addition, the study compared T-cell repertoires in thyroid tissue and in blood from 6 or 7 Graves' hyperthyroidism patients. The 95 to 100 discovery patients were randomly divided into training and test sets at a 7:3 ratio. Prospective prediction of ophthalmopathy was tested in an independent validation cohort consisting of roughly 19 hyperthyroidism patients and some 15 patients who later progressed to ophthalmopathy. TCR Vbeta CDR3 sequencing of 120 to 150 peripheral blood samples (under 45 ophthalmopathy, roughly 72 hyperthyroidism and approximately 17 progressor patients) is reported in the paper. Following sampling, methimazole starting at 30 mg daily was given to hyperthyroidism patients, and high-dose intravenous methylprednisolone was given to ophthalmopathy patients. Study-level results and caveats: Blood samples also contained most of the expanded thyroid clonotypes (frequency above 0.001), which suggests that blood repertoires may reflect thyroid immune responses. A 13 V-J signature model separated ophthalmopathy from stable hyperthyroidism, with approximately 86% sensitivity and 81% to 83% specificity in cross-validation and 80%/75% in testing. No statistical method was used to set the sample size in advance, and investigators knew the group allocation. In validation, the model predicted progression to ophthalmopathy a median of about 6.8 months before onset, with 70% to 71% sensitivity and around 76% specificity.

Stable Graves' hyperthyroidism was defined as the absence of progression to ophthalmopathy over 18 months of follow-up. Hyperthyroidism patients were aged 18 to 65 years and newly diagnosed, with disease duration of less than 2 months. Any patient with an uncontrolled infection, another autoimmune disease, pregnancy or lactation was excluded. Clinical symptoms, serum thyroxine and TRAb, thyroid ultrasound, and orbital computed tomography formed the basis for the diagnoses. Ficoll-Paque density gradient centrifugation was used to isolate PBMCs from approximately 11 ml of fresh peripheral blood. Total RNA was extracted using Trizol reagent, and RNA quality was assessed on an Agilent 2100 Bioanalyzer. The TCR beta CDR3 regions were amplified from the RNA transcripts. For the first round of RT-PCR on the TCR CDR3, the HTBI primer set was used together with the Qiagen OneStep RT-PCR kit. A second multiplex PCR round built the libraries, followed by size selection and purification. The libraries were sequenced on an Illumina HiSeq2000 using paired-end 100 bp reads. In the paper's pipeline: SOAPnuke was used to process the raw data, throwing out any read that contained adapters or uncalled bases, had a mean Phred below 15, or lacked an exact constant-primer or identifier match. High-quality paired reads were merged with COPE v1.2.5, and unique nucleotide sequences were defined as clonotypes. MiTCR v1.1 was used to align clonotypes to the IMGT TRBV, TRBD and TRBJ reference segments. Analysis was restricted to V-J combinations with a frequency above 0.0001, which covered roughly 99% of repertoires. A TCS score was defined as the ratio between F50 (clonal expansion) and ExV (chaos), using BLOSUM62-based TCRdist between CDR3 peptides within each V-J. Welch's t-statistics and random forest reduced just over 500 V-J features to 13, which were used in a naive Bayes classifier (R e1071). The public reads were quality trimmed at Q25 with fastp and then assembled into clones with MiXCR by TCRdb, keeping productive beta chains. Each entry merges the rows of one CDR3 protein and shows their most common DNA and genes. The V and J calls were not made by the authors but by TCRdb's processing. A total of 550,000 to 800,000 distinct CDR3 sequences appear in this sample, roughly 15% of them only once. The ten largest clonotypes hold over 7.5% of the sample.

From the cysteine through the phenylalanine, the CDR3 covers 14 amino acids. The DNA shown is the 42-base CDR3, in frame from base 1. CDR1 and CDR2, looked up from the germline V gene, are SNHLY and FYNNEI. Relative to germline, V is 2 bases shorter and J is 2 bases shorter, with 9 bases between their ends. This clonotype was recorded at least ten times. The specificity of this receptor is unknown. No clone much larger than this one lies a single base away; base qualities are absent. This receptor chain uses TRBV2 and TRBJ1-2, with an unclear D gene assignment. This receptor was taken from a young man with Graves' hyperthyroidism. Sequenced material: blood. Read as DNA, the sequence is TGTGCCAGCAGTGAATACACAGCGAACTATGGCTACACCTTC. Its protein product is CASSEYTANYGYTF.